This record concerns one T cell receptor beta chain sequence. Clones were read by immunoSEQ multiplex PCR, and TCRdb kept only the in-frame ones, dropping some. The sample consists of 300,000 or so clones, 90% of them appearing once. This sample is drawn from a study of blood T cell repertoires in COVID-19. Self-reported history from a screening survey and questionnaire set each donor's cohort. The CDR3 spans 15 residues. Germline V CDR1 and CDR2: SGDLS, YYNGEE. Unmatched junction bases numbered 6, after V lost 0 bases and J lost 4 bases. This sequence was found in a man in his sixties who had recovered from COVID-19. Sequencing was done on a sample of PBMCs or T cells enriched from blood (not recorded which). The rearrangement links TRBV9 to TRBJ1-2, with TRBD1 identical over 7 bases. CDR3 protein: CASSVGQGFPYGYTF. The DNA for the CDR3 is TGTGCCAGCAGCGTAGGACAGGGCTTTCCCTATGGCTACACCTTC.